This TCR beta chain was profiled in a study of cytomegalovirus exposure and HLA in healthy donors. This clone was counted a single time. Antigen unknown. Study-wide results and caveats: Sequencing depth roughly uniform across donors was assumed in presence/absence analyses. A classifier reportedly called cytomegalovirus status with high sensitivity and specificity.

The V segment lost 5 bases and the J segment 9 bases; nucleotides outside the gene matches: 14. This CDR3 is built from 15 residues. Germline V lookup: CDR1 MNHEY, CDR2 SVGAGI. PCR involved 60 Vbeta and 13 Jbeta primers. The assay was immunoSEQ multiplex PCR, and TCRdb's table has in-frame clones only and misses some. The table shows 100,000 or so clones, with 80% occurring only once. The clonotype comes from a young man in good health and CMV-seropositive. The chain joins TRBV6-5 to TRBJ1-1, with 8 bases aligning to TRBD1. The specimen was PBMCs. The CDR3 region has the DNA TGTGCCAGCAGTACCGAGACAGGGGCTCTCCTCAAAGCTTTCTTT. This encodes CASSTETGALLKAFF.